This is a list of T cell receptor beta chains from one sample in a study of blood T cells in healthy people across ages. TCRdb recomputed calls from the 5' RACE reads with MiXCR, one row per CDR3 protein. The sample includes roughly 1.5 million distinct CDR3 sequences, roughly 43% of them seen just once. Specimen: blood. The receptors were sampled from a woman between 18 and 29 years old in good health. The CDR3 runs from the conserved cysteine through the conserved F or W. Each record gives: J gene, D gene, clone size, V gene, CDR3 length, CDR3 protein, CDR3 DNA. A D gene is named only where the DNA matches it firmly. Clone sizes are given selectively: once, few, many, or a class where the clone is expanded.

>TRBJ1-2|.|.|TRBV4-3|15
CASSRDGRPRYGYTF
TGCGCCAGCAGCCGAGATGGTCGCCCGCGCTATGGCTACACCTTC
>TRBJ2-1|.|few|TRBV18|13
CASSPQFRDEQFF
TGTGCCAGCTCACCACAATTCCGGGATGAGCAGTTCTTC
>TRBJ2-7|.|.|TRBV2|11
CASKREYEQYF
TGTGCCAGCAAGAGGGAATACGAGCAGTACTTC
>TRBJ1-5|.|few|TRBV4-1|14
CASSQTGLSVPQHF
TGCGCCAGCAGCCAAACGGGACTCTCAGTGCCCCAGCATTTT
>TRBJ1-2|.|once|TRBV3-1|14
CASSQEFSVYGYTF
TGTGCCAGCAGCCAAGAGTTCTCAGTCTATGGCTACACCTTC
>TRBJ2-7|.|few|TRBV21-1|14
CASRQREGAYEQYF
TGTGCCAGCAGACAGCGGGAGGGAGCCTACGAGCAGTACTTC
>TRBJ2-7|TRBD1|.|TRBV3-1|15
CASCPTGQGGYEQYF
TGTGCCAGCTGCCCGACGGGACAGGGGGGCTACGAGCAGTACTTC
>TRBJ2-3|TRBD2|few|TRBV28|17
CASLPTAGGPVTDTQYF
TGTGCCAGCCTGCCCACCGCGGGAGGGCCTGTCACAGATACGCAGTATTTT
>TRBJ2-1|.|.|TRBV3-1|15
CASSQPGAGHNEQFF
TGTGCCAGCAGCCAGCCGGGCGCGGGACATAATGAGCAGTTCTTC
>TRBJ2-1|TRBD2|few|TRBV14|14
CASSPGTSSDEQFF
TGTGCCAGCAGCCCCGGGACTAGCAGCGATGAGCAGTTCTTC
>TRBJ2-4|.|.|TRBV6-6|13
CASMAGAKNIQYF
TGTGCCAGCATGGCAGGGGCCAAAAACATTCAGTACTTC
>TRBJ2-3|TRBD2|many|TRBV4-3|20
CASSQLPFSGEGFGTDTQYF
TGCGCCAGCAGCCAACTCCCCTTCAGCGGGGAGGGTTTTGGCACAGATACGCAGTATTTT
>TRBJ1-5|.|few|TRBV25-1|19
CASSEYRAAITYSNQPQHF
TGTGCCAGCAGTGAATATAGGGCGGCCATCACGTATAGCAATCAGCCCCAGCATTTT
>TRBJ2-1|.|few|TRBV20-1|16
CSARGFRGISYNEQFF
TGCAGTGCTAGAGGGTTTCGGGGTATATCCTACAATGAGCAGTTCTTC
>TRBJ2-1|TRBD2|.|TRBV20-1|14
CSASSSGLYNEQFF
TGCAGTGCTAGTAGTAGCGGGCTTTACAATGAGCAGTTCTTC
>TRBJ2-4|.|few|TRBV3-1|14
CASSRDTVIGIQYF
TGTGCCAGCAGCCGGGACACTGTTATAGGCATTCAGTACTTC
>TRBJ1-1|.|few|TRBV7-9|13
CASSSTYNTEAFF
TGTGCTAGCAGCTCAACATATAACACTGAAGCTTTCTTT
>TRBJ1-1|TRBD1|few|TRBV7-2|15
CASSTRDREDTEAFF
TGTGCCAGCAGCACCCGGGACAGGGAGGACACTGAAGCTTTCTTT
>TRBJ2-5|.|few|TRBV5-1|14
CASSSDPGRETQYF
TGCGCCAGCAGCTCCGACCCGGGTCGGGAGACCCAGTACTTC
>TRBJ2-3|.|many|TRBV7-2|15
CASSLRRLEQDTQYF
TGTGCCAGCAGCCTCCGACGACTAGAACAAGATACGCAGTATTTT
>TRBJ2-2|.|.|TRBV9|15
CASSEGGPPGGELFF
TGTGCCAGCAGCGAGGGGGGGCCTCCCGGCGGGGAGCTGTTTTTT
>TRBJ2-3|.|.|TRBV4-3|16
CASSQGLSAGTDTQYF
TGCGCCAGCAGCCAAGGGCTCTCCGCCGGCACAGATACGCAGTATTTT
>TRBJ2-1|.|.|TRBV16|13
CASSQPLGNEQFF
TGTGCCAGCAGCCAGCCGCTGGGAAATGAGCAGTTCTTC
>TRBJ2-1|TRBD2|few|TRBV29-1|13
CSAMTSANNEQFF
TGCAGCGCTATGACTAGCGCGAACAATGAGCAGTTCTTC
>TRBJ2-1|.|few|TRBV20-1|14
CSARIIGSYNEQFF
TGCAGTGCTAGGATCATTGGCTCCTACAATGAGCAGTTCTTC
>TRBJ1-2|.|few|TRBV2|15
CASSDVPGINYGYTF
TGTGCCAGCAGTGATGTCCCGGGAATAAACTATGGCTACACCTTC
>TRBJ2-7|TRBD2|.|TRBV4-1|16
CASSHQLAGSPYEQYF
TGCGCCAGCAGCCACCAACTAGCGGGGAGCCCCTACGAGCAGTACTTC
>TRBJ2-1|.|.|TRBV27|16
CASSRGPLPTYNEQFF
TGTGCCAGCAGCCGAGGGCCCCTGCCCACCTACAATGAGCAGTTCTTC
>TRBJ2-3|TRBD2|.|TRBV12-3/TRBV12-4|17
CASSLLRGGFSADAQYF
TGTGCCAGCAGTTTACTTCGGGGGGGCTTCTCTGCAGATGCGCAATATTTT
>TRBJ1-2|.|.|TRBV5-4|14
CASSLWARGYGYTF
TGTGCCAGCAGCTTATGGGCACGAGGGTATGGCTACACCTTC
>TRBJ1-6|.|.|TRBV25-1|15
CASRETETNGSPLHF
TGTGCCAGCAGGGAAACGGAGACCAACGGTTCACCCCTCCACTTT
>TRBJ2-5|TRBD1|.|TRBV4-1|16
CASSQDLQGALETQYF
TGCGCCAGCAGCCAGGATCTACAGGGGGCCCTGGAGACCCAGTACTTC
>TRBJ1-5|.|.|TRBV20-1|15
CSARSGGGVYQPQHF
TGCAGTGCCCGCTCCGGGGGGGGTGTATATCAGCCCCAGCATTTT
>TRBJ2-3|.|once|TRBV29-1|14
CSVEGGDLGNTQYF
TGCAGCGTTGAAGGAGGGGACCTGGGGAATACGCAGTATTTT
>TRBJ2-3|.|few|TRBV21-1|16
CASSKEGHNSTDTQYF
TGTGCCAGCAGCAAAGAAGGACACAATAGCACAGATACGCAGTATTTT
>TRBJ2-3|TRBD2|.|TRBV10-3|14
CAIGAAGGTDTQYF
TGTGCCATCGGTGCGGCGGGGGGCACAGATACGCAGTATTTT
>TRBJ2-7|TRBD1|few|TRBV6-2/TRBV6-3|17
CASRDDVSRDRVNEQYF
TGTGCCAGCAGAGACGATGTTTCCCGGGACAGGGTGAACGAGCAGTACTTC
>TRBJ2-3|.|.|TRBV7-6|16
CASSRRMAEGGNTQYF
TGTGCCAGCAGCCGCAGGATGGCGGAGGGGGGAAATACGCAGTATTTT
>TRBJ2-7|TRBD2|.|TRBV2|15
CASSVLAGVSDEQYF
TGTGCCAGCAGTGTATTAGCGGGAGTGTCTGATGAGCAGTACTTC
>TRBJ2-3|.|.|TRBV20-1|15
CNASRLLASTDTPYF
TGCAATGCTAGTCGACTCCTCGCTTCCACAGATACGCCGTATTTT
>TRBJ2-1|TRBD2|few|TRBV7-2|13
CASSSGLAWEQFF
TGTGCCAGCAGCTCAGGACTAGCCTGGGAGCAGTTCTTC
>TRBJ2-3|.|.|TRBV7-9|16
CASSLSSTSRPDTQYF
TGTGCCAGCAGCCTCAGCTCGACATCAAGGCCGGATACGCAGTATTTT
>TRBJ2-7|.|.|TRBV6-2/TRBV6-3|19
CASSYSNQGSSLHSYEQYF
TGTGCCAGCAGTTACTCGAACCAGGGGTCGTCTCTCCACTCCTACGAGCAGTACTTC
>TRBJ2-4|.|few|TRBV20-1|15
CSATPLLFSKNIQYF
TGCAGTGCTACCCCCCTATTATTCTCCAAAAACATTCAGTACTTC
>TRBJ2-7|TRBD2|.|TRBV6-5|13
CATTSGEFDEQYF
TGTGCCACCACTAGCGGAGAGTTCGATGAGCAGTACTTC
>TRBJ2-1|TRBD2|few|TRBV6-2/TRBV6-3|15
CASRGPRGGENEQFF
TGTGCCAGCAGGGGCCCGCGGGGGGGAGAAAATGAGCAGTTCTTC
>TRBJ1-2|TRBD1|.|TRBV6-5|18
CASSYSREGTVNNYGYTF
TGTGCCAGCAGTTACTCCCGAGAAGGGACAGTAAATAACTATGGCTACACCTTC
>TRBJ2-1|TRBD1|few|TRBV10-3|15
CAISPRDRANNEQFF
TGTGCCATCAGTCCCAGGGACAGGGCAAACAATGAGCAGTTCTTC
>TRBJ2-5|TRBD2|.|TRBV5-6|16
CASSFPGLAYVNEQYF
TGTGCCAGCAGCTTCCCTGGACTAGCCTATGTCAATGAGCAGTACTTC
>TRBJ1-6|.|.|TRBV5-5|16
CASSLTGTDLNSPLHF
TGTGCCAGCAGCCTGACCGGGACGGACTTAAATTCACCCCTCCACTTT
>TRBJ2-3|TRBD2|.|TRBV6-6|16
CASSQRSGGNTDTQYF
TGTGCCAGCAGCCAGAGAAGCGGGGGAAACACAGATACGCAGTATTTT
>TRBJ2-5|.|few|TRBV7-9|17
CASSLKRGEVRQETQYF
TGTGCCAGCAGCTTAAAGAGGGGGGAAGTTCGGCAAGAGACCCAGTACTTC
>TRBJ2-3|.|.|TRBV27|14
CASSSEGITDTQYF
TGTGCCAGCAGTTCGGAGGGTATAACAGATACGCAGTATTTT
>TRBJ2-3|.|few|TRBV15|15
CATSREWQPTDTQYF
TGTGCCACCAGCAGAGAATGGCAACCTACAGATACGCAGTATTTT
>TRBJ2-7|TRBD2|.|TRBV5-1|15
CASSLGSGDTYEQYF
TGCGCCAGCAGCTTGGGTAGCGGGGATACCTACGAGCAGTACTTC
>TRBJ1-6|.|few|TRBV12-3/TRBV12-4|14
CASSLFYKESPLHF
TGTGCCAGCAGTTTATTCTATAAGGAATCACCCCTCCACTTT
>TRBJ1-5|.|.|TRBV3-1|12
CASSQSHQPQHF
TGTGCCAGCAGCCAAAGTCATCAGCCCCAGCATTTT
>TRBJ1-4|TRBD1|.|TRBV4-2|14
CASSKFTGEEKLFF
TGTGCCAGCAGCAAGTTCACAGGGGAGGAAAAACTGTTTTTT
>TRBJ1-5|.|.|TRBV20-1|14
CSAREGRSNQPQHF
TGCAGTGCTAGAGAGGGTAGGAGCAATCAGCCCCAGCATTTT